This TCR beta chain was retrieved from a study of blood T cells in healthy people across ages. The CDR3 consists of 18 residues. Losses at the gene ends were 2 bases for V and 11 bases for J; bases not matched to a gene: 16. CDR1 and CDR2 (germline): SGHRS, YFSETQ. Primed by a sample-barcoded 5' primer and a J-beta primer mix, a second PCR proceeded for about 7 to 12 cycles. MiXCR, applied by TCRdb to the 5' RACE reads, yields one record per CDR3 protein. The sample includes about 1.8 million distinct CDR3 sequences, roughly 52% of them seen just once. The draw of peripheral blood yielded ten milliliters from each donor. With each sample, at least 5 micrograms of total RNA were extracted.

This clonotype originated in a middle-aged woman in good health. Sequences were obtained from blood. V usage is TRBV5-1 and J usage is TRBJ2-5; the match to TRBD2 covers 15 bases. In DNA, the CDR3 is TGCGCCAGCAGCTTAGGACTAGCGGGGGGGCCCGCTTCGAATGAGCAGTACTTC. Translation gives CASSLGLAGGPASNEQYF.